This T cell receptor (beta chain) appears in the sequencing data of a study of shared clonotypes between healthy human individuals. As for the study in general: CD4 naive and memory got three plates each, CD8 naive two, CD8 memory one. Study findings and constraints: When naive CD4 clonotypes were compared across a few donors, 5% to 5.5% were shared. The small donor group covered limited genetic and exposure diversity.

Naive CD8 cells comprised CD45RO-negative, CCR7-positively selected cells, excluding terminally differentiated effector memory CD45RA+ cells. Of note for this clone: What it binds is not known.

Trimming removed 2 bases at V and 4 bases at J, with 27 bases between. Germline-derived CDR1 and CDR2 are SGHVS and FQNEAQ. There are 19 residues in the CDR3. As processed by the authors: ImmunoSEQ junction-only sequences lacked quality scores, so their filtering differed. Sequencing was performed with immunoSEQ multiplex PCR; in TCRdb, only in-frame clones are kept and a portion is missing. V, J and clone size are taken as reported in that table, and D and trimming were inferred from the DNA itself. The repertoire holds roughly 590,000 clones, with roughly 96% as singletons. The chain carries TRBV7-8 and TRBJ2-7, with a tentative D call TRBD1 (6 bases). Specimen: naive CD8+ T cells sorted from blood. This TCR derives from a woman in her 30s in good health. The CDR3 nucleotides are TGTGCCAGCAGCTTACGGAGGTTGGGACGTAGGGACACCTCATACGAGCAGTACTTC. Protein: CASSLRRLGRRDTSYEQYF.